Listed here are 11 T cell receptor beta chains from one sample, sequenced in a study of patients and donors after allogeneic stem cell transplantation. TCRdb reanalysed the RT-PCR reads using MiXCR and keeps one entry per CDR3 protein. The table has 900,000 to 1,000,000 distinct CDR3 sequences, about a sixth seen once. Sequencing used blood, either unsorted or a sorted T cell fraction (not recorded which). All receptors derive from a human donor who was either an allogeneic HSCT recipient or a stem cell or donor lymphocyte infusion donor (not recorded which). It is not recorded whose cells these are; they may come from a transplant donor.

This clonotype was detected many times. The chain couples TRBV5-1 to TRBJ2-7; 8 bases match TRBD1. Unmatched junction bases numbered 9, after V lost 1 base and J lost 6 bases. There are 15 residues in the CDR3. CDR1 and CDR2 from the germline V gene are SGHRS and YFSETQ. The CDR3 here is CASSLSFGQGGEQYF. The CDR3 DNA reads TGCGCCAGCAGCTTGTCATTTGGACAGGGTGGCGAGCAGTACTTC.

In this sample, this clonotype turned up a few times. The rearrangement links TRBV12-3 or TRBV12-4 to TRBJ1-6; D remains unclear. V shed 2 bases and J shed 8 bases, with 7 bases lying between them. The CDR3 runs 13 residues. CDR3 protein: CASSLFRDSPLHF. In DNA form, the CDR3 reads TGTGCCAGCAGTTTATTCCGGGATTCACCCCTCCACTTT.

The CDR3 spells CASSQSGTGSSNQPQHF. The CDR3 coding sequence is TGTGCCAGCAGCCAATCCGGGACAGGGAGCAGCAATCAGCCCCAGCATTTT. The genes are TRBV4-2 and TRBJ1-5; 9 bases fit TRBD1. Trimming at V came to 2 bases and at J to 1 base, leaving 6 bases not matched to a gene. The CDR3 runs 17 residues. The germline gives CDR1 LGHNA, CDR2 YNFKEQ.

The J gene is TRBJ1-2, the V gene TRBV7-2; 7 positions agree with TRBD1. The germline CDR1 and CDR2 sequences are SGHTA and FQGNSA. The V segment lost 5 bases and the J segment 8 bases; nucleotides outside the gene matches: 11. The CDR3 is made up of 14 amino acids. CDR3 residues: CASSPERGLGGYTF. CDR3 coding DNA: TGTGCCAGCAGCCCCGAGAGGGGGCTTGGGGGCTACACCTTC. The whole variable domain, remainder taken from reference TRBV7-2 and TRBJ1-2, is GAGVSQSPSNKVTEKGKDVELRCDPISGHTALYWYRQSLGQGLEFLIYFQGNSAPDKSGLPSDRFSAERTGGSVSTLTIQRTQQEDSAVYLCASSPERGLGGYTFGSGTRLTVV.

Only a few counts were recorded for this clonotype. For the CDR3, the DNA is TGTGCCAGCAGCCAAGCCGGAGGGACCCAGTACTTC. The encoded protein is CASSQAGGTQYF. The chain has TRBV5-6 and TRBJ2-5; maybe TRBD2 (5 bases). The germline V and J ends were trimmed by 4 bases and 7 bases, with 11 bases remaining between them. The CDR3 loop spans 12 amino acids. CDR1 SGHDT and CDR2 YYEEEE come from the germline V gene.

The table lists this clonotype with a few counts. The rearrangement uses TRBV27 and TRBJ1-1; TRBD1 agrees at 7 bases. This CDR3 comprises 16 residues. Germline CDR1 and CDR2: MNHEY and SMNVEV (reference sequence). Trimming removed 3 bases from V and 2 bases from J; junction bases left unmatched: 9. As DNA, the CDR3 is TGTGCCAGCAGTTTCCAGGGGGGCCGACCAAACACTGAAGCTTTCTTT. Amino acid sequence: CASSFQGGRPNTEAFF.

The chain links TRBV18 to TRBJ2-7; tentative D call: TRBD2 (5 bases). CDR1 KGHSH and CDR2 LQKENI come from the germline V gene. This CDR3 comprises 15 residues. The V and J ends lost 1 base and 5 bases respectively, with 15 bases between them. The CDR3 sequence is CASSPQASRDHEQYF. CDR3 DNA: TGTGCCAGCTCACCACAGGCTAGCCGGGATCACGAGCAGTACTTC. The full variable domain, its missing parts supplied by reference TRBV18 and TRBJ2-7, is NAGVMQNPRHLVRRRGQEARLRCSPMKGHSHVYWYRQLPEEGLKFMVYLQKENIIDESGMPKERFSAEFPKEGPSILRIQQVVRGDSAAYFCASSPQASRDHEQYFGPGTRLTVT.

This clonotype was seen a handful of times. Sequence at one end of the junction differs from germline and may be a read error. J is TRBJ1-1 and V is TRBV29-1; possible D gene TRBD1, 6 bases. Germline CDR1 and CDR2: SQVTM and ANQGSEA. The CDR3 is 12 amino acids. The CDR3 DNA is TGCAGCGTTGGGACAGAATACACTGAAGTTTTCTTT. As protein: CSVGTEYTEVFF.

This clonotype showed up just a few times. CDR3 sequence reads: CASGLSTGFEQYF. CDR3 DNA: TGTGCTAGTGGTTTGTCCACAGGGTTCGAGCAGTACTTC. The gene calls are TRBV12-5 and TRBJ2-7; possible D gene TRBD1, 6 bases. CDR3 length equals 13 residues. The germline V gene has CDR1 LGHNT and CDR2 FRNRAP. Trimming shortened V by 2 bases and J by 6 bases, and 11 bases separated the two germline ends.

Only a few counts were recorded for this clonotype. V gene TRBV5-6 combines with J gene TRBJ1-1; D is ambiguous. The CDR3 spans 13 residues. In germline, CDR1 is SGHDT, CDR2 YYEEEE. V was shortened by 2 bases and J by 10 bases, with 15 bases between the two germline ends. The CDR3 sequence: CASSLVSAPGAFF. In DNA, the CDR3 is TGTGCCAGCAGCTTAGTAAGCGCGCCGGGAGCTTTCTTT.

This clonotype was detected a few times. One end of the junction is discordant with germline, which a read error may explain. The gene calls are TRBV29-1 and TRBJ2-2; 9 bases fit TRBD1. The germline CDR1 and CDR2 sequences are SQVTM and ANQGSEA. This CDR3 has 13 residues. CDR3 loop: CSAGTGNAGELFF. The CDR3 DNA reads as TGCAGCGCCGGGACAGGGAACGCCGGGGAGCTGTTTTTT.